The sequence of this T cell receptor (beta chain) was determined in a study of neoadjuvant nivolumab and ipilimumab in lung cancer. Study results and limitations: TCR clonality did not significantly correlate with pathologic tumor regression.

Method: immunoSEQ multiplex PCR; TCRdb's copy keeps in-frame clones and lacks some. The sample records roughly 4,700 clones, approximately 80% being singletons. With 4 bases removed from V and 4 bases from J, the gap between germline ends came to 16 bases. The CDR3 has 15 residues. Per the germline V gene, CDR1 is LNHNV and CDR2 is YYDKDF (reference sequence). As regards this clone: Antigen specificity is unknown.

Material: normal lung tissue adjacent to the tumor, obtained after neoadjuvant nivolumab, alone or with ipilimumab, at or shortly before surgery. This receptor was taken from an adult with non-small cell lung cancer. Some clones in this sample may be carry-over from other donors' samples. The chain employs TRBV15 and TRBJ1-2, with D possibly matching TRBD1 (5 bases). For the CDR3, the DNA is TGTGCCACCAGCACAGTACGTTTCGGGGGCTATGGCTACACCTTC. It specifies CATSTVRFGGYGYTF.